This TCR beta chain was observed in a study of regulatory T cells in long-lasting Graves disease. Arm-PCR with iRepertoire HTBI primers amplified the CDR3 regions for these TCR beta libraries. TCRdb used MiXCR to reprocess the multiplex PCR reads, holding one entry per CDR3 protein. The sample records about 450,000 distinct CDR3 sequences, around 15% being singletons. Time point meaning: newly diagnosed GD, antithyroid drugs for less than 3 months. The TCR library was made from RNA extracted from PBMCs. The germline gives CDR1 LGHDT, CDR2 YNNKEL (reference sequence). The CDR3 runs to 17 residues. V lost 0 bases and J 7 bases, leaving 19 bases between the germline ends. The same sample was also used in a study of T cells in Graves' hyperthyroidism and ophthalmopathy. That report notes: The TCR CDR3 was amplified in a first-round RT-PCR using the HTBI primer set.

The TCR was taken from a woman between 50 and 59 years old with Graves disease. V gene TRBV3-1 combines with J gene TRBJ2-1; a weak D match, TRBD2 (6 bases). Material: peripheral blood mononuclear cells (PBMCs), obtained at new diagnosis, from a patient treated with antithyroid drugs. CDR3 DNA: TGTGCCAGCAGCCAAGATAGAACTAGCTGGGATTTAAATGAGCAGTTCTTC. It encodes CASSQDRTSWDLNEQFF.